Shown below are 13 T cell receptor beta chains from a single sample sequenced in a study of blood T cell repertoires in COVID-19. Sequencing was performed with immunoSEQ multiplex PCR; in TCRdb, only in-frame clones are kept and a portion is missing. Of over 200,000 clones in the sample, around 80% were seen once. Sequenced: PBMCs or T cells enriched from blood (not recorded which). The receptors shown here come from a man in his fifties or sixties who had recovered from COVID-19.

The rearrangement links TRBV28 to TRBJ1-4; 10 bases align to TRBD1. The length of the CDR3 is 15 residues. V gave up 1 base and J gave up 6 bases; unmatched junction bases: 2. From germline, CDR1 is MDHEN and CDR2 SYDVKM. The CDR3 DNA sequence: TGTGCCAGCAGTTTATTGGGGACAGGGGATGAAAAACTGTTTTTT. This encodes CASSLLGTGDEKLFF.

This chain links TRBV3-1 (or the pseudogene TRBV3-2) with TRBJ1-3, with a possible D match to TRBD1 (6 bases). The CDR3 loop spans 13 amino acids. CDR1 is LGHDT, CDR2 YNNKEL, per germline (reference sequence). Trimming left V 5 bases short and J 4 bases short, with 9 bases between. CDR3 residues: CASSTGSGNTIYF. For the CDR3, the DNA is TGTGCCAGCAGCACAGGGTCCGGAAACACCATATATTTT.

The chain couples TRBV5-1 to TRBJ1-1; a possible D gene is TRBD1 (6 bases). The CDR3 contains 13 residues. V lost 3 bases, J lost 1 base, and 7 bases lay in between. Germline V gene sequence: CDR1 SGHRS, CDR2 YFSETQ. The CDR3 DNA follows: TGCGCCAGCAGCTGGGGACAGAACACTGAAGCTTTCTTT. This translates into CASSWGQNTEAFF.

This chain uses TRBV14 with TRBJ2-3; 8 positions agree with TRBD2. CDR1 SGHDN and CDR2 FVKESK come from the germline V gene. The J segment lost 5 bases and the V segment lost 1 base, leaving 14 bases of the junction unmatched. This CDR3 has 18 amino acids. The CDR3 is CASSQARASGGGRDTQYF. CDR3 nucleotides: TGTGCCAGCAGCCAAGCCAGGGCGAGCGGGGGAGGTAGAGATACGCAGTATTTT.

The chain uses TRBV5-1 and TRBJ2-2; no clear D. Germline CDR1 is SGHRS and CDR2 is YFSETQ. V was shortened by 2 bases and J by 4 bases, with 9 bases between the two germline ends. The CDR3 loop spans 14 amino acids. The CDR3 region is CASSFEEATGELFF. As DNA, the CDR3 is TGCGCCAGCAGCTTCGAAGAGGCCACCGGGGAGCTGTTTTTT.

The chain has TRBV11-2 and TRBJ1-1, with TRBD1 matching over 7 bases. Losses at the gene ends were 3 bases for V and 4 bases for J; bases not matched to a gene: 11. CDR1 is SGHAT and CDR2 is FQNNGV in the germline V gene. This CDR3 contains 16 residues. The CDR3 sequence is CASSFRQGARGTEAFF. The CDR3, as DNA: TGTGCCAGCAGCTTTCGACAGGGAGCTAGGGGCACTGAAGCTTTCTTT.

V usage is TRBV6-2 or TRBV6-3 and J usage is TRBJ1-2; TRBD1 agrees at 9 bases. The CDR3 sequence is 17 residues long. Per germline, CDR1 MNHEY and CDR2 SVGEGT. Losses at the gene ends were 4 bases for V and 4 bases for J; bases not matched to a gene: 13. CDR3 coding DNA: TGTGCCAGCAGTTCAAGACAGGGGGTCATTATAGTCTATGGCTACACCTTC. Encoded protein: CASSSRQGVIIVYGYTF.

This chain uses TRBV6-2 or TRBV6-3 with TRBJ1-2; D ambiguous. The CDR3 is made up of 18 amino acids. The V end lost 0 bases, the J end lost 3 bases, and 20 bases lay between the germline ends. Germline values: CDR1 MNHEY, CDR2 SVGEGT. The CDR3 reads CASSYSSWATKGDYGYTF. The CDR3 DNA follows: TGTGCCAGCAGTTACTCTTCATGGGCCACAAAGGGAGACTATGGCTACACCTTC.

The gene calls are TRBV3-1 (or the pseudogene TRBV3-2) and TRBJ2-2, with 7 bases matching TRBD1. Germline V gene sequence: CDR1 LGHDT, CDR2 YNNKEL (reference sequence). The CDR3 totals 15 residues. Germline trimming cut 6 bases from V and 1 base from J; bases unmatched to any gene: 5. The CDR3 DNA sequence: TGTGCCAGCAGTCGACAGGGTCGGAACACCGGGGAGCTGTTTTTT. It specifies CASSRQGRNTGELFF.

This clone was detected a few times. The V and J genes are TRBV3-1 (or the pseudogene TRBV3-2) and TRBJ1-2; no clear D gene. The CDR3 spans 15 residues. V lost 1 base and J lost 0, with 9 bases in between. CDR1 and CDR2 from the germline V gene are LGHDT and YNNKEL (reference sequence). CDR3 in DNA: TGTGCCAGCAGCCAAGGGGCAGGTCCTAACTATGGCTACACCTTC. Its translation: CASSQGAGPNYGYTF.

This clone occurred a few times. J is TRBJ1-2 and V is TRBV6-5; possibly TRBD1 for D (6 bases). Germline-derived CDR1 and CDR2 are MNHEY and SVGAGI. This CDR3 comprises 13 residues. V was cut by 5 bases and J by 8 bases, with 15 bases left in between. CDR3 region: CASSPGGRDGYTF. CDR3 in DNA: TGTGCCAGCAGTCCCGGGGGGCGCGACGGCTACACCTTC.

The chain combines TRBV21-1 with TRBJ2-3; TRBD1 is the table's D call, not checked against the DNA. TRBV21-1 is noted as a pseudogene. The CDR3 sequence is 14 residues long. Here the CDR3 DNA reads TGTGCCAGAGGAGACAGTCCTAGCACAGATACGCAGTATTTT. Amino acids: CARGDSPSTDTQYF.

The chain is built from TRBV20-1 and TRBJ2-5; TRBD2 matches 9 bases. From germline, CDR1 is DFQATT and CDR2 SNEGSKA (reference sequence). CDR3 length equals 15 residues. The junction had 8 bases not matched to a gene; V was cut back by 3 bases and J by 3 bases. The CDR3 region has the DNA TGCAGTGCTAGTTTTAGCGGGAGTGTCGAAGAGACCCAGTACTTC. This codes for CSASFSGSVEETQYF.